This entry features one T cell receptor beta chain sequence. TCRdb ran MiXCR on the reads and lists one entry per CDR3 protein. The top ten clones hold roughly 7% of a sample with approximately 240,000 distinct CDR3 sequences, under 35% of them seen once. The sample comes from a study of kidney transplant recipient with SARS-CoV-2 infection. Trimming shortened V by 4 bases and J by 4 bases, and 22 bases separated the two germline ends. Germline loops: CDR1 SSHAT, CDR2 FNYEAQ (reference sequence). CDR3 length: 17 residues. Sequencing used a blood sample, obtained at baseline and on day 111 from a kidney transplant recipient. The chain is built from TRBV7-7 and TRBJ1-2; no clear D gene. The receptor was isolated from a male patient aged 25-45 years who had COVID-19 and was a kidney transplant recipient. Some T cells may be transferred from the graft donor. CDR3 DNA sequence: TGTGCCAGCAGCTCATGGGTTAAGTGCCGAAAGACCTATGGCTACACCTTC. Its protein product is CASSSWVKCRKTYGYTF.